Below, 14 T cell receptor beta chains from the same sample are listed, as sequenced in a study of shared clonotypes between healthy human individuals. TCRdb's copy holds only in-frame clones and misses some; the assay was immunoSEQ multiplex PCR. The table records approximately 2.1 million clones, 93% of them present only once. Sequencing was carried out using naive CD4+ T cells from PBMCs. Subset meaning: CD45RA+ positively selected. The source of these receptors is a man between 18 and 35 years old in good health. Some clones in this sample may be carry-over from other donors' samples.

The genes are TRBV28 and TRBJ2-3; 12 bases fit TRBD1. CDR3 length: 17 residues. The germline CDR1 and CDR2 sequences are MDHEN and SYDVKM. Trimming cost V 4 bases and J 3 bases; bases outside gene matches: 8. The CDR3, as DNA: TGTGCCAGCAGTTCGGGACAGGGGGCTAGTAGGACAGATACGCAGTATTTT. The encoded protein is CASSSGQGASRTDTQYF.

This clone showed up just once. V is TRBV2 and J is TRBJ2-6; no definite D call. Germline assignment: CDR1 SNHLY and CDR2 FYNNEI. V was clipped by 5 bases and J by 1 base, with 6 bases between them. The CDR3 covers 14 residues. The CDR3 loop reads CASSKESGANVLTF. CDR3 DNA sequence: TGTGCCAGCAGTAAGGAGTCTGGGGCCAACGTCCTGACTTTC. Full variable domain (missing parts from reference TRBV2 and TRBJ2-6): EPEVTQTPSHQVTQMGQEVILRCVPISNHLYFYWYRQILGQKVEFLVSFYNNEISEKSEIFDDQFSVERPDGSNFTLKIRSTKLEDSAMYFCASSKESGANVLTFGAGSRLTVL.

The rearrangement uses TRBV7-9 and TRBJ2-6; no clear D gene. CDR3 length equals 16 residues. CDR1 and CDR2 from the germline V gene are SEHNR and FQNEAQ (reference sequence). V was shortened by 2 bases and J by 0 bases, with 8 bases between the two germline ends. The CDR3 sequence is CASSLLGFSGANVLTF. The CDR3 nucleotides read TGTGCCAGCAGCTTACTTGGGTTCTCTGGGGCCAACGTCCTGACTTTC.

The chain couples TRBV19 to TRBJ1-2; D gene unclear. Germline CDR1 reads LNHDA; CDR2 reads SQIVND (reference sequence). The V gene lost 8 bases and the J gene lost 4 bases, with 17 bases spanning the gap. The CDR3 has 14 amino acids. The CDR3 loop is CASSHLEVIYGYTF. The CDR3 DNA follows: TGTGCCAGTTCCCACTTAGAGGTGATCTATGGCTACACCTTC.

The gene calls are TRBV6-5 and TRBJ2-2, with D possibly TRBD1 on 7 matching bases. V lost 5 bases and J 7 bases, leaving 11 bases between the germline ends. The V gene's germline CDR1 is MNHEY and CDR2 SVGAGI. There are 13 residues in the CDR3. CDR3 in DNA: TGTGCCAGCAGTCGCCAGGGGGGCGGGGAGCTGTTTTTT. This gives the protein CASSRQGGGELFF.

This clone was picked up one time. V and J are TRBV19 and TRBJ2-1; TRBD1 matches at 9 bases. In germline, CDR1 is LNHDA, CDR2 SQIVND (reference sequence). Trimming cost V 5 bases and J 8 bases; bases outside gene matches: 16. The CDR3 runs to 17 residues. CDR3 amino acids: CASSAGQGRGYWDEQFF. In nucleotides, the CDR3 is TGTGCCAGTAGTGCAGGACAGGGGAGGGGATACTGGGATGAGCAGTTCTTC.

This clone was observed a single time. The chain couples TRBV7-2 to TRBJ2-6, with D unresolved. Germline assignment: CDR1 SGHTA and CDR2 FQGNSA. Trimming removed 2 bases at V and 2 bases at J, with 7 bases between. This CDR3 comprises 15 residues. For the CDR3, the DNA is TGTGCCAGCAGCTTACGGGCCCCTGGGGCCAACGTCCTGACTTTC. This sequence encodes CASSLRAPGANVLTF.

CDR3 nucleotides: TGCGCCAGCAGCCAAGCCGGGGGGAGGATTACAGATACGCAGTATTTT. Translating gives CASSQAGGRITDTQYF. V is TRBV4-3 and J is TRBJ2-3, with 7 bases that match TRBD2. The CDR3 covers 16 residues. J was trimmed by 3 bases and V by 1 base; bases with no gene match: 7. The germline CDR1 and CDR2 sequences are LGHNA and YSLEER.

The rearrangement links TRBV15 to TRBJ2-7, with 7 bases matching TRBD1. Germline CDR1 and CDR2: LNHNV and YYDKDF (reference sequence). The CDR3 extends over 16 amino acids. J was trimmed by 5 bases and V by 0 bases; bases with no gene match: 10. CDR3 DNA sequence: TGTGCCACCAGCAGAGAGCAGACCAGGGGGTTCAACGAGCAGTACTTC. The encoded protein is CATSREQTRGFNEQYF.

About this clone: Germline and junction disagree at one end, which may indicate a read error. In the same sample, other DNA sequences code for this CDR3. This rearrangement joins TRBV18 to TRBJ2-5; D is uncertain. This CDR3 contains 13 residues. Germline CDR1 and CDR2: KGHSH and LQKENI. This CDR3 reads CASSPGYQETQYF. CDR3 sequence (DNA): TGTGCCAGCTCCCCCGGCTACCAGGAGACCCAGTACTTC.

This CDR3 is CASSSHTWGEAFF. CDR3 DNA: TGTGCCAGCAGCTCGCATACATGGGGTGAAGCTTTCTTT. J is TRBJ1-1 and V is TRBV11-2; D is ambiguous. V lost 4 bases, J lost 7 bases, and 13 bases lay in between. Germline CDR1 reads SGHAT; CDR2 reads FQNNGV. This CDR3 comprises 13 residues.

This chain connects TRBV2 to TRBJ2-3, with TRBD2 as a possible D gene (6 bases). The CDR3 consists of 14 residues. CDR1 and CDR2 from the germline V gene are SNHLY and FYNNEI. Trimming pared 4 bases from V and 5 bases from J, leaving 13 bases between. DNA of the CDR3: TGTGCCAGCAGTGCCCCGCAGGGAGGAGATACGCAGTATTTT. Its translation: CASSAPQGGDTQYF.

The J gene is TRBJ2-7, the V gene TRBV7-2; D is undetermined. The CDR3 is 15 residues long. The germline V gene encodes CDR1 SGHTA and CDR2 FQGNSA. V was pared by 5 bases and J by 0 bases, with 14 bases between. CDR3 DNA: TGTGCCAGCAGCAGGGAACTGAAGCCCTCCTACGAGCAGTACTTC. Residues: CASSRELKPSYEQYF.

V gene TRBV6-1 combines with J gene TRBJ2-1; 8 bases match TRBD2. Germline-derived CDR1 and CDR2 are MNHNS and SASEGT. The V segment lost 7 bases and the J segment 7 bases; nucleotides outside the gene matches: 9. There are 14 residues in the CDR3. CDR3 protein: CASMVSGSKNEQFF. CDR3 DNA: TGTGCCAGCATGGTCAGCGGGAGTAAGAATGAGCAGTTCTTC.